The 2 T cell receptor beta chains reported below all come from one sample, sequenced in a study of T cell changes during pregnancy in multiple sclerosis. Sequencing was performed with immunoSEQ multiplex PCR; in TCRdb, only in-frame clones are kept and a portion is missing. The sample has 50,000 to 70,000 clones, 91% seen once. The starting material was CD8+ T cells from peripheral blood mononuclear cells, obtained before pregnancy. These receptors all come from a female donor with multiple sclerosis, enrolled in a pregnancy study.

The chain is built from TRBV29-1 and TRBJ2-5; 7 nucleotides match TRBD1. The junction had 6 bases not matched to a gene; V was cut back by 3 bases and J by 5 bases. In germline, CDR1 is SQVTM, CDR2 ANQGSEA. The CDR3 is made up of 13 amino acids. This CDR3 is CSVETGFGETQYF. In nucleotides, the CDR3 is TGCAGCGTTGAGACAGGGTTTGGGGAGACCCAGTACTTC. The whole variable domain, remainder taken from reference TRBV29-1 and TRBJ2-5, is SAVISQKPSRDICQRGTSLTIQCQVDSQVTMMFWYRQQPGQSLTLIATANQGSEATYESGFVIDKFPISRPNLTFSTLTVSNMSPEDSSIYLCSVETGFGETQYFGPGTRLLVL.

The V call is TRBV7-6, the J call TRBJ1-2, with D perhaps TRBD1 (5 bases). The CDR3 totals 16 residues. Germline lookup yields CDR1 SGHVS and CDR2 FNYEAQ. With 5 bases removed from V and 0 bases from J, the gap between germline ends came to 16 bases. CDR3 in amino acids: CASSEMGEGANYGYTF. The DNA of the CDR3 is TGTGCCAGCAGCGAGATGGGGGAGGGCGCTAACTATGGCTACACCTTC. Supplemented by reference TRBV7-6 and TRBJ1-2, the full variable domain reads GAGVSQSPRYKVTKRGQDVALRCDPISGHVSLYWYRQALGQGPEFLTYFNYEAQQDKSGLPNDRFSAERPEGSISTLTIQRTEQRDSAMYRCASSEMGEGANYGYTFGSGTRLTVV.